This T cell receptor (beta chain) was profiled in a study of cytomegalovirus exposure and HLA in healthy donors. As for the study in general: Approximately 81% of 398 genotyped donors fell in the Caucasian-associated ancestry cluster. Study findings and constraints: Within an earlier analysis, most TCR beta V segments proved productive either about 87% or about 30% of the time. Later analysis associated a missense DCLRE1C variant with TCR beta V- and J-gene trimming. An analysis that was carried out later associated approximately 17,000 TCR beta sequences with HLA alleles at 0.05 false discovery rate.

It was with 60 Vbeta and 13 Jbeta primers that the PCR ran. Some clones are missing from TCRdb's copy, which holds only in-frame ones; the method was immunoSEQ multiplex PCR. This sample contains over 110,000 clones. Germline-derived CDR1 and CDR2 are MNHNS and SASEGT. Trimming removed 9 bases from V and 2 bases from J; junction bases left unmatched: 3. CDR3 size: 12 residues. Note on this clone: Its antigen is as yet unknown.

The receptor comes from a male donor in good health and CMV-seronegative. Sequenced input: PBMCs. The chain employs TRBV6-1 and TRBJ2-7, with TRBD1 matching 8 bases. This chain's CDR3 is CASDRGPYEQYF. As DNA, the CDR3 is TGTGCCAGTGACAGGGGACCCTACGAGCAGTACTTC.